The 16 T cell receptor beta chains below were found in one sample sequenced in a study of cytomegalovirus exposure and HLA in healthy donors (dated by TCRdb to the late 2010s). The library was prepared using the immunoSEQ multiplex PCR assay. For the multiplex PCR, a mixture combining 60 forward primers for TCR Vbeta segments and 13 reverse primers for TCR Jbeta segments was used. TCRdb stores this immuneACCESS table with in-frame sequences only. Part of the clones is absent; in the studies checked, under half of the shortfall reflects unresolved V genes, and no reason is known for the rest. For this sample there are 150,000 to 200,000 clones; about four fifths appear just once. About 1% of the sample goes to the ten largest clones. Sequenced: PBMCs. These receptors came from a woman aged 40 to 55 in good health and CMV-seronegative.

This clone was counted a single time. This chain connects TRBV25-1 to TRBJ2-2; 8 bases fit TRBD1. The V gene's germline CDR1 is MGHDK and CDR2 SYGVNS. The CDR3 contains 15 residues. V was clipped by 6 bases and J by 6 bases; unmatched bases: 9. The CDR3 DNA sequence: TGTGCCAGCAGAAAGGCGACAGGGGAGGCCGGGGAGCTGTTTTTT. Its protein is CASRKATGEAGELFF.

This rearrangement joins TRBV6-5 to TRBJ1-5; D not resolved. The V gene's germline CDR1 is MNHEY and CDR2 SVGAGI. V lost 0 bases and J 2 bases, leaving 8 bases between the germline ends. This CDR3 spans 15 amino acids. CDR3 DNA sequence: TGTGCCAGCAGTTACTCGGTCACAGGCAATCAGCCCCAGCATTTT. It yields the protein CASSYSVTGNQPQHF.

The chain joins TRBV29-1 to TRBJ2-2; 8 bases line up with TRBD2. The CDR3 runs 14 residues. CDR1 is SQVTM, CDR2 ANQGSEA, per germline. J gave up 0 bases and V 7 bases, and 4 bases lay outside the gene matches. The CDR3 here is CSAPGGANTGELFF. DNA for the CDR3: TGCAGCGCCCCGGGGGGGGCGAACACCGGGGAGCTGTTTTTT.

The chain recombines TRBV30 with TRBJ2-7, with TRBD2 matching 12 bases. The germline gives CDR1 GTSNPN, CDR2 SVGIG (reference sequence). J was trimmed by 6 bases and V by 3 bases; bases with no gene match: 9. The CDR3 sequence is 15 residues long. The CDR3 spells CAWRATSGSFGEQYV. CDR3 in DNA: TGTGCCTGGAGGGCGACTAGCGGGAGTTTTGGCGAGCAGTACGTC.

The rearrangement joins TRBV7-9 to TRBJ2-5, with 8 bases lining up with TRBD2. The V gene's germline CDR1 is SEHNR and CDR2 FQNEAQ (reference sequence). The V and J ends lost 3 bases and 1 base, in that order; junction bases with no gene match: 13. The CDR3 totals 18 residues. Written as DNA, the CDR3 is TGTGCCAGCAGCTTTCCCAAAAGGCTAGCGGGCGCCCAAGAGACCCAGTACTTC. The encoded protein is CASSFPKRLAGAQETQYF.

The rearrangement links TRBV6-5 to TRBJ2-7; 10 positions match TRBD1. Germline V gene sequence: CDR1 MNHEY, CDR2 SVGAGI. CDR3 length: 14 residues. The V and J ends lost 6 bases and 6 bases, in that order; junction bases with no gene match: 8. The CDR3: CASSRSGTGAEQYF. The CDR3 nucleotides read TGTGCCAGCAGCCGATCCGGGACAGGGGCCGAGCAGTACTTC.

V usage is TRBV19 and J usage is TRBJ2-1; possibly TRBD2 for D (5 bases). Trimming left V 6 bases short and J 0 bases short, with 15 bases between. The CDR3 extends over 16 amino acids. Germline V gives CDR1 LNHDA, CDR2 SQIVND (reference sequence). The CDR3 region has the DNA TGTGCCAGTAGGACCACTATGGCGGGCTCCTACAATGAGCAGTTCTTC. As protein: CASRTTMAGSYNEQFF.

This clone was counted a single time. CDR3 sequence (DNA): TGTGCTAGTGGTTTGGTGGGGGCGGGAGGCTACGAGCAGTACTTC. Amino acid sequence: CASGLVGAGGYEQYF. This chain links TRBV12-5 with TRBJ2-7, with 8 nucleotides matching TRBD2. The CDR3 runs to 15 residues. Germline V gives CDR1 LGHNT, CDR2 FRNRAP. V shed 0 bases, J shed 3 bases, and the junction held 4 bases outside the gene matches. Full variable domain (rest looked up from reference TRBV12-5 and TRBJ2-7): DARVTQTPRHKVTEMGQEVTMRCQPILGHNTVFWYRQTMMQGLELLAYFRNRAPLDDSGMPKDRFSAEMPDATLATLKIQPSEPRDSAVYFCASGLVGAGGYEQYFGPGTRLTVT.

The V call is TRBV5-4, the J call TRBJ1-1; 8 bases map to TRBD1. V was clipped by 4 bases and J by 6 bases; unmatched bases: 11. The germline V gene has CDR1 SGHNT and CDR2 YYREEE (reference sequence). This CDR3 is built from 15 residues. The CDR3 region is CASSPWDRLRAEAFF. The CDR3 DNA reads as TGTGCCAGCAGCCCCTGGGACAGGCTGAGGGCTGAAGCTTTCTTT.

The gene calls are TRBV9 and TRBJ2-5, with D possibly TRBD2 on 6 matching bases. The CDR3 extends over 13 amino acids. Germline assignment: CDR1 SGDLS and CDR2 YYNGEE. V gave up 4 bases and J gave up 1 base, with 8 bases separating them. The CDR3 sequence is CASSRDFQETQYF. As DNA, the CDR3 is TGTGCCAGCAGCCGGGACTTCCAAGAGACCCAGTACTTC.

This clone was picked up one time. The chain carries TRBV7-2 and TRBJ1-2; D is perhaps TRBD1 (6 bases). Germline CDR1 reads SGHTA; CDR2 reads FQGNSA. The CDR3 runs to 14 residues. V was trimmed by 5 bases and J by 1 base, leaving 11 bases between them. The CDR3 sequence: CASSLRTVNYGYTF. The CDR3 DNA is TGTGCCAGCAGCCTAAGGACAGTTAACTATGGCTACACCTTC.

The CDR3 region is CASSQDVTSGYETQYF. CDR3 bases: TGCGCCAGCAGCCAAGATGTAACTAGCGGGTATGAGACCCAGTACTTC. This chain connects TRBV4-3 to TRBJ2-5, with 9 bases fitting TRBD2. The V gene end was trimmed by 0 bases and the J gene end by 5 bases; junction bases not matched to a gene: 7. The CDR3 sequence is 16 residues long. Germline loops: CDR1 LGHNA, CDR2 YSLEER.

The V gene is TRBV4-3, the J gene TRBJ2-1; D unresolved. Trimming took 0 bases from V and 9 from J, leaving 21 bases between them. CDR3 length equals 17 residues. Per the germline V gene, CDR1 is LGHNA and CDR2 is YSLEER. The CDR3 spells CASSQEVGSIFFSEQFF. In DNA, the CDR3 is TGCGCCAGCAGCCAAGAAGTTGGTAGCATTTTTTTTAGTGAGCAGTTCTTC.

The genes are TRBV11-3 and TRBJ1-3; 7 nucleotides agree with TRBD1. This CDR3 region has 17 residues. Germline assignment: CDR1 SGHNT and CDR2 YENEEA. The V segment lost 2 bases and the J segment 3 bases; nucleotides outside the gene matches: 10. CDR3 protein: CASSLFSGGVDGNTIYF. CDR3 coding DNA: TGTGCCAGCAGCTTATTCTCAGGGGGAGTGGATGGAAACACCATATATTTT.

The chain recombines TRBV6-1 with TRBJ2-5; D is unresolved. V dropped 0 bases and J dropped 5 bases, with 13 bases sitting between them. The CDR3 contains 15 residues. The germline V gene has CDR1 MNHNS and CDR2 SASEGT. CDR3 region: CASSEAPRERETQYF. Here the CDR3 DNA reads TGTGCCAGCAGTGAAGCGCCCCGTGAGAGGGAGACCCAGTACTTC.

The chain has TRBV7-6 and TRBJ2-1; D is unresolved. The CDR3 length is 16 residues. In germline, CDR1 is SGHVS, CDR2 FNYEAQ. The V end lost 1 base, the J end lost 0 bases, and 10 bases lay between the germline ends. DNA for the CDR3: TGTGCCAGCAGCTTAGGATTCATGAGCTCCTACAATGAGCAGTTCTTC. This translates into CASSLGFMSSYNEQFF.